What follows are 25 T cell receptor beta chains derived from one specimen sequenced in a study of a mutant IDH1 vaccine in newly diagnosed glioma (dated by TCRdb to the early 2020s). Receptors were amplified or captured by the immunoSEQ multiplex PCR assay. The source is immuneACCESS, and TCRdb retained only in-frame sequences with V and J called. Part of the clones is not carried over; for the studies checked, unresolved V genes explain less than half of this, and the remainder is unexplained. The sample yields fewer than 25,000 clones; 84% were counted once. Approximately 2.8% of the sample is in the top ten clones. Taken with the paper, the label for time point translates to: week 47, end of study. A 20-mer mutant IDH1 peptide at 300 micrograms in Montanide made up each vaccine dose, which was injected subcutaneously together with topical imiquimod. Which antigens these TCRs recognize remains unknown.

The specimen was PBMCs, collected from a glioma patient whose treatment included an IDH1 peptide vaccine. The source of these receptors is a man aged 35 to 55 with glioma.

The chain links TRBV19 to TRBJ1-5, with 12 bases fitting TRBD1. Germline values: CDR1 LNHDA, CDR2 SQIVND (reference sequence). V shed 7 bases, J shed 6 bases, and the junction held 4 bases outside the gene matches. This CDR3 comprises 14 residues. The CDR3 nucleotides are TGTGCCAGTACGGGACAGGGGGCAAGTCAGCCCCAGCATTTT. It translates to CASTGQGASQPQHF.

CDR3 sequence (DNA): TGTGCCAGCAGGGTTGGAGATACGCAGTATTTT. Protein product: CASRVGDTQYF. The chain uses TRBV25-1 and TRBJ2-3; D gene uncertain. Germline lookup yields CDR1 MGHDK and CDR2 SYGVNS. The CDR3 is 11 residues long. V lost 6 bases and J lost 5, with 6 bases in between.

CDR3 DNA: TGTGCCAGCAGCTCATATAACACCGGGGAGCTGTTTTTT. This sequence encodes CASSSYNTGELFF. The V gene is TRBV7-9, the J gene TRBJ2-2; D is undetermined. This CDR3 contains 13 residues. Between the trimmed V and J ends, which lost 4 bases and 2 bases, there was a span of 5 bases. The germline CDR1 and CDR2 sequences are SEHNR and FQNEAQ (reference sequence).

The V and J genes are TRBV25-1 and TRBJ1-1, with a tentative D call TRBD1 (5 bases). The V end was cut by 1 base, the J end by 4 bases, with 10 bases between. In germline, CDR1 is MGHDK, CDR2 SYGVNS. There are 14 residues in the CDR3. CDR3 residues: CASSEFGGSTEAFF. CDR3 DNA: TGTGCCAGCAGTGAATTTGGGGGGAGCACTGAAGCTTTCTTT.

V is TRBV7-3 and J is TRBJ2-2; D remains ambiguous. CDR1 is SGHTA and CDR2 is FQGTGA in the germline V gene. The CDR3 contains 13 residues. Trimming removed 2 bases at V and 6 bases at J, with 7 bases between. DNA of the CDR3: TGTGCCAGCAGCTTATTCCCAGCCGGGGAGCTGTTTTTT. Translating gives CASSLFPAGELFF.

This chain links TRBV11-3 with TRBJ1-5, with 10 bases matching TRBD1. Trimming at V came to 8 bases and at J to 4 bases, leaving 2 bases not matched to a gene. The length of the CDR3 is 13 residues. Germline values: CDR1 SGHNT, CDR2 YENEEA. CDR3 protein: CASGQGGNQPQHF. In DNA, the CDR3 is TGTGCCAGCGGACAGGGGGGTAATCAGCCCCAGCATTTT.

In this sample, this clone is medium-sized. CDR3: CASSLNYGYTF. In nucleotides, the CDR3 is TGTGCCAGCAGCTTAAACTATGGCTACACCTTC. This sequence joins TRBV5-4 and TRBJ1-2; D is unresolved. Trimming removed 2 bases at V and 2 bases at J, with 1 base between. The CDR3 runs to 11 residues. Germline V gene lookup returns CDR1 SGHNT and CDR2 YYREEE (reference sequence).

The chain joins TRBV28 to TRBJ1-2; TRBD1 agrees at 7 bases. The CDR3 covers 14 residues. Trimming took 6 bases from V and 3 from J; bases not matched to a gene: 7. Per germline, CDR1 MDHEN and CDR2 SYDVKM. The CDR3 loop is CASSPGQIYYGYTF. The CDR3 nucleotides are TGTGCCAGCAGCCCGGGACAGATTTACTATGGCTACACCTTC.

V gene TRBV11-2 combines with J gene TRBJ2-3, with a tentative D call TRBD1 (5 bases). The CDR3 has 13 amino acids. Trimming pared 4 bases from V and 5 bases from J, leaving 10 bases between. CDR1 and CDR2 from the germline V gene are SGHAT and FQNNGV. The CDR3 nucleotides are TGTGCCAGCAGCTCCGGTCAGGGAGATACGCAGTATTTT. This encodes CASSSGQGDTQYF.

The chain carries TRBV12-5 and TRBJ1-1, with 8 bases aligning to TRBD1. With V trimmed by 6 bases and J by 0 bases, 9 bases remained unmatched. CDR1 and CDR2 (germline): LGHNT, FRNRAP. The CDR3 has 16 residues. The CDR3 DNA sequence: TGTGCTAGTGGCTCGACAGGGGCCGCCATGAACACTGAAGCTTTCTTT. Translating gives CASGSTGAAMNTEAFF.

The genes are TRBV27 and TRBJ2-7; D not certain. Trimming took 6 bases from V and 4 from J, leaving 19 bases between them. This CDR3 has 15 residues. The V gene's germline CDR1 is MNHEY and CDR2 SMNVEV (reference sequence). The CDR3 nucleotides read TGTGCCAGCAGCCCCCTAGGACCCTCCCCTTACGAGCAGTACTTC. Translation gives CASSPLGPSPYEQYF.

The rearrangement links TRBV11-3 to TRBJ2-3, with 10 bases lining up with TRBD2. The CDR3 runs 18 residues. CDR1 is SGHNT and CDR2 is YENEEA in the germline V gene. Losses at the gene ends were 1 base for V and 0 bases for J; bases not matched to a gene: 7. The CDR3 DNA is TGTGCCAGCAGCTTAGGGGGGACTAGCGCGACTAGCACAGATACGCAGTATTTT. It translates to CASSLGGTSATSTDTQYF. Together with reference TRBV11-3 and TRBJ2-3, the CDR3 gives the full variable domain: EAGVVQSPRYKIIEKKQPVAFWCNPISGHNTLYWYLQNLGQGPELLIRYENEEAVDDSQLPKDRFSAERLKGVDSTLKIQPAELGDSAVYLCASSLGGTSATSTDTQYFGPGTRLTVL.

V is TRBV2 and J is TRBJ2-3; 10 bases line up with TRBD2. V lost 4 bases and J lost 6; bases outside the gene matches: 7. This CDR3 spans 15 amino acids. The V gene's germline CDR1 is SNHLY and CDR2 FYNNEI. This chain's CDR3 is CASSALAGALDTQYF. The CDR3 DNA reads TGTGCCAGCAGTGCCCTAGCGGGAGCCCTCGATACGCAGTATTTT. Full variable domain (missing parts from reference TRBV2 and TRBJ2-3): EPEVTQTPSHQVTQMGQEVILRCVPISNHLYFYWYRQILGQKVEFLVSFYNNEISEKSEIFDDQFSVERPDGSNFTLKIRSTKLEDSAMYFCASSALAGALDTQYFGPGTRLTVL.

The chain uses TRBV4-2 and TRBJ2-7; D remains unclear. CDR3 length equals 16 residues. Germline CDR1 is LGHNA and CDR2 is YNFKEQ. The V and J ends lost 0 bases and 0 bases respectively, with 12 bases between them. The CDR3 nucleotides read TGTGCCAGCAGCCAAGAGGCGGATAGAGCCTCCTACGAGCAGTACTTC. Its protein product is CASSQEADRASYEQYF.

This clone was found once. The genes are TRBV5-1 and TRBJ1-1; TRBD1 aligns across 8 bases. The junction had 4 bases not matched to a gene; V was cut back by 6 bases and J by 0 bases. The CDR3 covers 14 residues. From germline, CDR1 is SGHRS and CDR2 YFSETQ. The CDR3 DNA reads TGCGCCAGCAAGGAGACAGGGGTGAACACTGAAGCTTTCTTT. As protein: CASKETGVNTEAFF.

V is TRBV19 and J is TRBJ1-5, with D possibly TRBD1 on 6 matching bases. The CDR3 extends over 12 amino acids. In germline, CDR1 is LNHDA, CDR2 SQIVND (reference sequence). V shed 6 bases and J shed 4 bases, with 7 bases lying between them. The CDR3 here is CASRTGNQPQHF. The DNA of the CDR3 is TGTGCCAGTAGGACAGGAAATCAGCCCCAGCATTTT.

A note on this clone: The junction departs from germline at one end; a sequencing error may be responsible. The V call is TRBV12-5, the J call TRBJ2-3, with 7 bases that match TRBD1. CDR1 and CDR2 (germline): LGHNT, FRNRAP. The CDR3 consists of 14 residues. DNA of the CDR3: TGTGCTAGTGGCTTGGGACAGAGCACAGATACGCAGTATTTT. Translation: CASGLGQSTDTQYF.

The chain links TRBV10-3 to TRBJ1-5, with D possibly matching TRBD1 (5 bases). The CDR3 sequence is 12 residues long. V dropped 11 bases and J dropped 2 bases, with 10 bases sitting between them. In germline, CDR1 is ENHRY, CDR2 SYGVKD. In nucleotides, the CDR3 is TGTGCCTCCCAGGGTGGCAATCAGCCCCAGCATTTT. The encoded protein is CASQGGNQPQHF.

The chain carries TRBV6-5 and TRBJ2-3; D might be TRBD1 (5 bases). In germline, CDR1 is MNHEY, CDR2 SVGAGI. Trimming took 4 bases from V and 5 from J, leaving 13 bases between them. CDR3 size: 14 residues. CDR3 region: CASSWGYRGDTQYF. The CDR3 DNA reads as TGTGCCAGCAGTTGGGGATATAGGGGAGATACGCAGTATTTT.

The rearrangement links TRBV5-1 to TRBJ2-5; D gene uncertain. The V end lost 6 bases, the J end lost 1 base, and 7 bases lay between the germline ends. The CDR3 runs 12 residues. Germline CDR1 and CDR2: SGHRS and YFSETQ. The CDR3 DNA reads as TGCGCCAGCAATGTCGGCCAAGAGACCCAGTACTTC. Protein: CASNVGQETQYF. Variable domain in full (rest from reference TRBV5-1 and TRBJ2-5): KAGVTQTPRYLIKTRGQQVTLSCSPISGHRSVSWYQQTPGQGLQFLFEYFSETQRNKGNFPGRFSGRQFSNSRSEMNVSTLELGDSALYLCASNVGQETQYFGPGTRLLVL.

This chain uses TRBV7-2 with TRBJ2-7; D is possibly TRBD1 (5 bases). Looked up from germline, CDR1 is SGHTA and CDR2 is FQGNSA. CDR3 length: 14 residues. Trimming removed 5 bases from V and 3 bases from J, with 14 bases in between. CDR3 bases: TGTGCCAGCAGCCAGTCGGGTAGGGGCTACGAGCAGTACTTC. Translation gives CASSQSGRGYEQYF.

The rearrangement joins TRBV9 to TRBJ2-7; 7 nucleotides line up with TRBD2. J was trimmed by 9 bases and V by 1 base; bases with no gene match: 10. The germline CDR1 and CDR2 sequences are SGDLS and YYNGEE. CDR3 length: 14 amino acids. CDR3 residues: CASSVKAGLGVQYF. The CDR3 DNA is TGTGCCAGCAGCGTAAAAGCGGGATTAGGGGTGCAGTACTTC.

The CDR3 region is CSVEDAGGNLAKNIQYF. CDR3 nucleotide sequence: TGCAGCGTTGAAGATGCCGGAGGGAATCTAGCCAAAAACATTCAGTACTTC. The V gene is TRBV29-1, the J gene TRBJ2-4; possibly TRBD2 for D (6 bases). This CDR3 has 17 amino acids. CDR1 is SQVTM, CDR2 ANQGSEA, per germline. Between the trimmed V and J ends, which lost 0 bases and 0 bases, there was a span of 15 bases.

The chain joins TRBV10-3 to TRBJ2-7; TRBD1 matches at 10 bases. This CDR3 contains 14 residues. Germline CDR1 ENHRY, CDR2 SYGVKD. J gave up 6 bases and V 10 bases, and 12 bases lay outside the gene matches. This CDR3 is CATSPGTGEREQYF. In DNA form, the CDR3 reads TGTGCCACCTCCCCCGGGACAGGGGAGCGCGAGCAGTACTTC.

The chain links TRBV28 to TRBJ2-2; either TRBD1 or TRBD2 may fit D (5 bases each). The CDR3 contains 16 residues. Trimming took 6 bases from V and 2 from J, leaving 16 bases between them. From germline, CDR1 is MDHEN and CDR2 SYDVKM. This CDR3 is CASRSQGTGNTGELFF. The CDR3 bases are TGTGCCAGCAGGTCGCAAGGGACGGGAAACACCGGGGAGCTGTTTTTT.